Presented here are 3 T cell receptor beta chains from one specimen sequenced in a study of T cells in Graves' hyperthyroidism and ophthalmopathy. Using RNA transcripts as the source, TCR beta CDR3 regions were amplified. An initial round of RT-PCR targeting the TCR CDR3 relied on the HTBI primer set. TCRdb called the multiplex PCR reads again in MiXCR, with one record for every CDR3 protein. The sample shows a few hundred thousand distinct CDR3 sequences, around a sixth of them seen only once. The specimen sequenced was blood. The receptors were sampled from a young woman with Graves' hyperthyroidism.

The V and J genes are TRBV7-9 and TRBJ2-2; TRBD2 aligns across 8 bases. The V gene's germline CDR1 is SEHNR and CDR2 FQNEAQ (reference sequence). Trimming took 6 bases from V and 7 from J; bases not matched to a gene: 16. The CDR3 sequence is 17 residues long. DNA of the CDR3: TGTGCCAGCAGGCCGCCAGCGGGAGCCTCCTTGGGCGGGGAGCTGTTTTTT. Translated: CASRPPAGASLGGELFF.

The sample holds a few counts of this clonotype. The chain recombines TRBV10-3 with TRBJ2-5; D call uncertain. The CDR3 has 14 residues. CDR1 ENHRY and CDR2 SYGVKD come from the germline V gene. Trimming removed 0 bases at V and 1 base at J, with 6 bases between. CDR3 nucleotides: TGTGCCATCAGTGAGTCCCCCCTCCAAGAGACCCAGTACTTC. This codes for CAISESPLQETQYF.

This clonotype appeared many times. V and J are TRBV11-2 and TRBJ1-4; 8 bases fit TRBD1. J was trimmed by 5 bases and V by 6 bases; bases with no gene match: 5. The CDR3 is made up of 14 amino acids. Germline V gene data show CDR1 as SGHAT and CDR2 as FQNNGV. CDR3 region: CASRQTGGNEKLFF. The CDR3 DNA reads TGTGCCAGCAGACAAACAGGGGGAAATGAAAAACTGTTTTTT.